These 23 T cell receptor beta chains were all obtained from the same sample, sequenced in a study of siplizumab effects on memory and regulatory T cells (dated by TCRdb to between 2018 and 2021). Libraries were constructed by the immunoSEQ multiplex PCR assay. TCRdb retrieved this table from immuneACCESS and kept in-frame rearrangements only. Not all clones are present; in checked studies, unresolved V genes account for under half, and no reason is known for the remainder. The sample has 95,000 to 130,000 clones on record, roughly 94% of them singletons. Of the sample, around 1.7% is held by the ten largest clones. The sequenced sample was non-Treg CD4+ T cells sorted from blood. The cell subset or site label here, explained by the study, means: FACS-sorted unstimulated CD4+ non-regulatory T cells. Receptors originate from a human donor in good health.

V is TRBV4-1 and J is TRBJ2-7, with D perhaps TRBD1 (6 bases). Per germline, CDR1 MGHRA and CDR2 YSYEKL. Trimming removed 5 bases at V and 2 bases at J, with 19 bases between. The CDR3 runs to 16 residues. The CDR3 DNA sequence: TGCGCCAGCAGCTCGACAGACGGACAGATTCCCTACGAGCAGTACTTC. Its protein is CASSSTDGQIPYEQYF.

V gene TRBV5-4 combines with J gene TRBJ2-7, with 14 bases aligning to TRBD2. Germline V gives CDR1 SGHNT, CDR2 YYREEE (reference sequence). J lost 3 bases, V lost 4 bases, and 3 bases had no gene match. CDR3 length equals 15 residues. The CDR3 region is CASSQGLAGVYEQYF. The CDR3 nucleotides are TGTGCCAGCAGCCAGGGACTAGCGGGAGTCTACGAGCAGTACTTC.

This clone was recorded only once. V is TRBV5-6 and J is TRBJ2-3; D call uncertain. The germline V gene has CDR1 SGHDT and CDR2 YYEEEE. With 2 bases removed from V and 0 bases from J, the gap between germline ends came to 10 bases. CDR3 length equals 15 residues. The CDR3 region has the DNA TGTGCCAGCAGCTTACGGGCTTCGAGCACAGATACGCAGTATTTT. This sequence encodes CASSLRASSTDTQYF.

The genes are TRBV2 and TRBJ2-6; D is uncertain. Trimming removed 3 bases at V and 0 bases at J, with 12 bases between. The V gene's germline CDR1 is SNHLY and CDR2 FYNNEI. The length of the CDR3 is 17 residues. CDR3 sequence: CASSDLRQNSGANVLTF. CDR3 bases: TGTGCCAGCAGTGATTTACGGCAGAACTCTGGGGCCAACGTCCTGACTTTC. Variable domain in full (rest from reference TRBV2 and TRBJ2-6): EPEVTQTPSHQVTQMGQEVILRCVPISNHLYFYWYRQILGQKVEFLVSFYNNEISEKSEIFDDQFSVERPDGSNFTLKIRSTKLEDSAMYFCASSDLRQNSGANVLTFGAGSRLTVL.

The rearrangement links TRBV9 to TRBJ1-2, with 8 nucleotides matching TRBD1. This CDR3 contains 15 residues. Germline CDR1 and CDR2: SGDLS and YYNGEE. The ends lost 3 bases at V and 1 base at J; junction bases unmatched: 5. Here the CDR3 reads CASSAVTGGNYGYTF. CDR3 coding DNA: TGTGCCAGCAGCGCGGTCACAGGGGGTAACTATGGCTACACCTTC. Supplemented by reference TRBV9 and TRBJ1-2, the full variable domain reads DSGVTQTPKHLITATGQRVTLRCSPRSGDLSVYWYQQSLDQGLQFLIQYYNGEERAKGNILERFSAQQFPDLHSELNLSSLELGDSALYFCASSAVTGGNYGYTFGSGTRLTVV.

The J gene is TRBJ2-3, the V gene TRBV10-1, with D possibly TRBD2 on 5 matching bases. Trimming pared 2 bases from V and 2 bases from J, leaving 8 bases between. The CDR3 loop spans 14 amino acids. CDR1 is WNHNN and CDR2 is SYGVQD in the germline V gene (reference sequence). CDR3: CASSEHGITDTQYF. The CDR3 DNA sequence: TGCGCCAGCAGTGAGCACGGGATCACAGATACGCAGTATTTT.

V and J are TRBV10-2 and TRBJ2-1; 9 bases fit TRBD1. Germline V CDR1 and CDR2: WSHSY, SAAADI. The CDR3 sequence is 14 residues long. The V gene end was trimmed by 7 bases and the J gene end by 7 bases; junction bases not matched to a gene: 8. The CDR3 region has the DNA TGCGCCAGCATCACAGGGGGCGCATCAAATGAGCAGTTCTTC. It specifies CASITGGASNEQFF.

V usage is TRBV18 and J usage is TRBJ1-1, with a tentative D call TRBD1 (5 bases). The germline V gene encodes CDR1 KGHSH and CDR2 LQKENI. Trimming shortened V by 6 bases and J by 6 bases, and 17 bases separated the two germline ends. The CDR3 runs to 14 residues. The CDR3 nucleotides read TGTGCCAGCTCGCGGACACAGGAAGGCGCTGAAGCTTTCTTT. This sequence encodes CASSRTQEGAEAFF.

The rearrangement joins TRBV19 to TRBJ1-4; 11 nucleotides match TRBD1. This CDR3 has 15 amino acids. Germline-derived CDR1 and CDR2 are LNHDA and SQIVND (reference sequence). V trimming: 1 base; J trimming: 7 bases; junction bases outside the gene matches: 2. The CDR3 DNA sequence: TGTGCCAGTAGTATAGCGGACAGGGGGCTTGAAAAACTGTTTTTT. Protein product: CASSIADRGLEKLFF.

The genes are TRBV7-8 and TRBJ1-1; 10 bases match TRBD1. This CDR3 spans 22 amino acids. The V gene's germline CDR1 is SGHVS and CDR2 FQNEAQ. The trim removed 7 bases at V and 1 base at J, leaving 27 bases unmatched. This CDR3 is CASKTHIITRRTGTGENTEAFF. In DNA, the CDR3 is TGTGCCAGCAAAACCCATATAATTACAAGAAGAACCGGGACAGGGGAGAACACTGAAGCTTTCTTT.

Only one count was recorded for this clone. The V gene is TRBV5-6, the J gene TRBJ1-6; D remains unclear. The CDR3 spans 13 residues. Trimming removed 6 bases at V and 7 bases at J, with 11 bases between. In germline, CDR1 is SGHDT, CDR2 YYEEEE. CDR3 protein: CASTREGNSPLHF. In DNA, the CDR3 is TGTGCCAGCACACGTGAGGGAAATTCACCCCTCCACTTT.

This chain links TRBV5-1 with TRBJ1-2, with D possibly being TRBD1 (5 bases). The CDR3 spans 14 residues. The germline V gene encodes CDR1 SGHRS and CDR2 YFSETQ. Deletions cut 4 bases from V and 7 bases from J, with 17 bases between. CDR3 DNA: TGCGCCAGCAGCAACATCGGGGGGATTGGTGGCTACACCTTC. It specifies CASSNIGGIGGYTF.

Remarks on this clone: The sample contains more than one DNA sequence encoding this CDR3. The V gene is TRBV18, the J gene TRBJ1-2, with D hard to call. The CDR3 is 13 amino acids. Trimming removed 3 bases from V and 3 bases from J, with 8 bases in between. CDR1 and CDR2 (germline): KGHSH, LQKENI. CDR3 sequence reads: CASSPSVDYGYTF. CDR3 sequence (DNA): TGTGCCAGCTCACCGTCAGTCGACTATGGCTACACCTTC.

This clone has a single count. CDR3 nucleotide sequence: TGCGCCAGCAGTGAGTCGTCCCGGTGGGCAGAGACCCAGTACTTC. It translates to CASSESSRWAETQYF. The rearrangement links TRBV10-1 to TRBJ2-5; D uncertain. Germline-derived CDR1 and CDR2 are WNHNN and SYGVQD (reference sequence). V was pared by 0 bases and J by 4 bases, with 12 bases between. The CDR3 totals 15 residues.

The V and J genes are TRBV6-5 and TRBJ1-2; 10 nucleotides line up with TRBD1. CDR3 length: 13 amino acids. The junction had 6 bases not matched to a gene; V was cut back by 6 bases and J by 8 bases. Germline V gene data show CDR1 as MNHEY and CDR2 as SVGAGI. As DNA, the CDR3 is TGTGCCAGCAGACTCGGACAGGGGGGCGGCTACACCTTC. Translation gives CASRLGQGGGYTF.

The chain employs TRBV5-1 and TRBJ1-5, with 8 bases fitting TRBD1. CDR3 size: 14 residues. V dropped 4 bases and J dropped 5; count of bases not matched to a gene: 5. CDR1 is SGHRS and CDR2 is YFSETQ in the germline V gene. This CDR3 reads CASSPGQAYQPQHF. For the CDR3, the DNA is TGCGCCAGCAGCCCGGGACAGGCCTATCAGCCCCAGCATTTT.

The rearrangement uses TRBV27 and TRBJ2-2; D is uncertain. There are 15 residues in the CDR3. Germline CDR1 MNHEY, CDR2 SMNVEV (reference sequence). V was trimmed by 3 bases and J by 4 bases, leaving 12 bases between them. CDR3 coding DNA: TGTGCCAGCAGTTTCCGAGACCTCCTCACCGGGGAGCTGTTTTTT. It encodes CASSFRDLLTGELFF.

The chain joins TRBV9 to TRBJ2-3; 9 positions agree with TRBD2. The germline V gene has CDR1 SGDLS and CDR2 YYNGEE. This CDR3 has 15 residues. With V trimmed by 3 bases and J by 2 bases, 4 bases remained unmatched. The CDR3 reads CASSALAGTTDTQYF. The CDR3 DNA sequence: TGTGCCAGCAGCGCCCTAGCGGGGACCACAGATACGCAGTATTTT.

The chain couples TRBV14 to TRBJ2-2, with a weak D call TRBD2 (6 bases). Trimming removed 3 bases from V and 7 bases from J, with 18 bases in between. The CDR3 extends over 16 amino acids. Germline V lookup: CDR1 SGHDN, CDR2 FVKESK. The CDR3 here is CASSQVLGGFGGELFF. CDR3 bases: TGTGCCAGCAGCCAGGTTTTGGGAGGTTTCGGCGGGGAGCTGTTTTTT. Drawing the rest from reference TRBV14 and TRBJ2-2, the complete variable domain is EAGVTQFPSHSVIEKGQTVTLRCDPISGHDNLYWYRRVMGKEIKFLLHFVKESKQDESGMPNNRFLAERTGGTYSTLKVQPAELEDSGVYFCASSQVLGGFGGELFFGEGSRLTVL.

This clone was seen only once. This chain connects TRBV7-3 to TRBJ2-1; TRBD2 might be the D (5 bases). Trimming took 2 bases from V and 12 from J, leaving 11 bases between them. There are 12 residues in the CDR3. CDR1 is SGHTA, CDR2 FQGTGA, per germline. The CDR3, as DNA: TGTGCCAGCAGCTTACCCTCGGGAACGCAGTTCTTC. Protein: CASSLPSGTQFF. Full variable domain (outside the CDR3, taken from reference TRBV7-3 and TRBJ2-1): GAGVSQTPSNKVTEKGKYVELRCDPISGHTALYWYRQSLGQGPEFLIYFQGTGAADDSGLPNDRFFAVRPEGSVSTLKIQRTERGDSAVYLCASSLPSGTQFFGPGTRLTVL.

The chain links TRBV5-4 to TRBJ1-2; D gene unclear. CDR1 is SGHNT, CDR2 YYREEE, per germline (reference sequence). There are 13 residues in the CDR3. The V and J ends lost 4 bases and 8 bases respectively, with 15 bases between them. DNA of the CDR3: TGTGCCAGCAGCAAGCGGGATGACCTCGGCTACACCTTC. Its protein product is CASSKRDDLGYTF.

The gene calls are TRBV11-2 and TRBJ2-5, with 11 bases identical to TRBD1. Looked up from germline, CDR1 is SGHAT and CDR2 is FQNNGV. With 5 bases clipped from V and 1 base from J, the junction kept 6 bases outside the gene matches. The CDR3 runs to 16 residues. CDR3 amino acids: CASSAQGQGGQETQYF. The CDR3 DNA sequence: TGTGCCAGCAGCGCCCAGGGACAGGGGGGCCAAGAGACCCAGTACTTC.

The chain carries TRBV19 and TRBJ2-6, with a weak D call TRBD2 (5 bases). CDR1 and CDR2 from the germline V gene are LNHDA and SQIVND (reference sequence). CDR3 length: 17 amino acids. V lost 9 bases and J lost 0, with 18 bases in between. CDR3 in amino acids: CASLGGRIHSGANVLTF. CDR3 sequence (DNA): TGTGCCAGCCTAGGAGGACGGATTCACTCTGGGGCCAACGTCCTGACTTTC.